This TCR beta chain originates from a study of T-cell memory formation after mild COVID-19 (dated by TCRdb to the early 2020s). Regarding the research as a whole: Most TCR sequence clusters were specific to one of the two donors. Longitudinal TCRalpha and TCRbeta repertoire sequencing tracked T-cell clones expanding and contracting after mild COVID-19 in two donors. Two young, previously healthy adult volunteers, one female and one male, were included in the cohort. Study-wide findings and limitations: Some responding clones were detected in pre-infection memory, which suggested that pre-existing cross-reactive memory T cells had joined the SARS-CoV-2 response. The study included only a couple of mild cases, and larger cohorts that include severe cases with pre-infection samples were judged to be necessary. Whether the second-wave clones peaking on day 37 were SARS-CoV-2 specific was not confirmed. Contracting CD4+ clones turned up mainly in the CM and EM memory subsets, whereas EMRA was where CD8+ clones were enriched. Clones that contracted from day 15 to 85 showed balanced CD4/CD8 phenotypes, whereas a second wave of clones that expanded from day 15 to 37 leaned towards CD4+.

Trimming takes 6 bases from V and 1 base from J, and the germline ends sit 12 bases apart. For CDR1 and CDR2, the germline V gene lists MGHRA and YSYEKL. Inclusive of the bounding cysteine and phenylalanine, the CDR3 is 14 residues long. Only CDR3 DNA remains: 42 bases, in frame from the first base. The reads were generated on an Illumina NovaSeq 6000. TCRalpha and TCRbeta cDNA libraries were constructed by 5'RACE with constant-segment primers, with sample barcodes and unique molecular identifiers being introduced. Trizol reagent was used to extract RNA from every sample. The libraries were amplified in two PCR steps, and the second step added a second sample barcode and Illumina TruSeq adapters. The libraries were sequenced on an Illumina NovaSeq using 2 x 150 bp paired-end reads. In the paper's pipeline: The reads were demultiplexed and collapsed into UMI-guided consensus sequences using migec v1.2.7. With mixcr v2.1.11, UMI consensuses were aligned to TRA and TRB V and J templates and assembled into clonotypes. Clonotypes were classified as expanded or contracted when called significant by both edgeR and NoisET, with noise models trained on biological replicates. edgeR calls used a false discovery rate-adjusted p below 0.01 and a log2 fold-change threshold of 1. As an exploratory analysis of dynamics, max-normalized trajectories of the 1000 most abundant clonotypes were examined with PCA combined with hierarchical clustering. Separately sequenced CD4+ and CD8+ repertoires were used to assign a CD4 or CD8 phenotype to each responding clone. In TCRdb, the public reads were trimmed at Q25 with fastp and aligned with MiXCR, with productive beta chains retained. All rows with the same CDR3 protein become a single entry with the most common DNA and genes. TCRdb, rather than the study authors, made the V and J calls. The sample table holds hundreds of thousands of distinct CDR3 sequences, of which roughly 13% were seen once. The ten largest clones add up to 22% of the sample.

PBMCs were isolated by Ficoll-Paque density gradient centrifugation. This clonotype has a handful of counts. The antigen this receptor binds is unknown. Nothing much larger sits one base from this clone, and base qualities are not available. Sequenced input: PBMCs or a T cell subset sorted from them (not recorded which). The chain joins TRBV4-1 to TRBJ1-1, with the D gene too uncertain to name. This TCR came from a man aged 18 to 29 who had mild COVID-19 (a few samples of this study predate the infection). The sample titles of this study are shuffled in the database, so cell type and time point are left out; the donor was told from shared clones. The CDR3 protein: CASRHGRRNTEAFF. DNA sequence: TGCGCCAGCAGGCACGGACGGAGGAACACTGAAGCTTTCTTT.